Given below is one TCR beta chain in context. Its antigen remains unknown. This entry comes from a study of shared clonotypes between healthy human individuals. Study information: Sampling drew on donors who were two women and three men aged 18 to 49. General observations from the study: What naive subsets generally showed was a larger estimated richness than memory subsets showed. Clonotypes which were not shared had lower generation probabilities than clonotypes that all four donors shared.

The CDR3 is 11 residues long. Germline loops: CDR1 SNHLY, CDR2 FYNNEI. The V end lost 9 bases, the J end lost 6 bases, and 12 bases lay between the germline ends. Selected positively for CCR7 and CD45RO-negative, naive CD8 cells excluded terminally differentiated effector memory CD45RA+ cells. The data were produced by immunoSEQ multiplex PCR, yet TCRdb's version contains in-frame clones alone and is incomplete. The table has about 820,000 clones, 80% to 95% seen once. What was sequenced was naive CD8+ T cells sorted from blood. This rearrangement joins TRBV2 to TRBJ2-7; D possibly corresponds to TRBD1 (6 bases). This TCR was recovered from a man between 25 and 39 years old in good health. This CDR3 reads CASHPQGEQYF. In DNA, the CDR3 is TGTGCCAGTCACCCACAGGGCGAGCAGTACTTC.